This TCR beta chain was recovered during a study of shared clonotypes between healthy human individuals (dated by TCRdb to 2020 to 2021). Some background on the complete study: The cohort included three men and two women between 18 and 49 years of age. Different laboratories and diverse techniques were used to prepare libraries and sequence TCR repertoires, to increase sequencing depth and limit assay-specific biases. The study deeply sequenced blood TCR repertoires of five healthy adults to estimate repertoire size and the extent of clonotype sharing between individuals. For each donor, CD4 naive and CD4 memory were each given three plates, CD8 naive was given two plates, and CD8 memory was given one plate. Leukapheresis yielded between about 0.9 and 8.9 billion PBMCs per donor.

Donors were healthy HIV-negative adults with no recently reported acute infections or vaccinations. Every donor was a Caucasian adult residing in Nashville, Tennessee, USA. Magnetic negative selection was used to enrich CD4+ T cells, after which naive cells were positively selected on CD45RA and the negative fraction became the memory subset. After blood collection by leukapheresis, PBMCs were isolated using Ficoll-Histopaque density gradient centrifugation and then cryopreserved in the vapor phase of liquid nitrogen. Analytical flow cytometry was used to check the purity and quantity of every magnetically sorted T cell population. Each sorted fraction had its genomic DNA isolated and then quantified by UV absorbance on a Nanodrop 2000c. Using the deep immunoSEQ assay, multiplex PCR amplified TCR CDR3 regions from genomic DNA. For each cell subset, the extracted genomic DNA was distributed evenly across all wells of several immunoSEQ 96-well plates, and each plate served as one replicate. For sorted subsets, each replicate PCR was loaded with around 200 ng genomic DNA, equivalent to 30,000 or so T cell genomes. Purified libraries were measured with a Qubit 3.0 fluorometer, size-checked on a Bioanalyzer 2100, and measured again with the KAPA Library Quantification kit. Every immunoSEQ 96-well plate was sequenced on a separate single-read 150-cycle Illumina NextSeq 550 flow cell. Under the source paper's analysis protocol: Because the immunoSEQ output included only junctional sequences and no quality scores, the filtering could not be the same as the filtering used for full-length reads. To assign V/J genes and CDR3, sequences were annotated using PyIR, a Python wrapper for IgBLAST v1.9, with IMGT germline references. Reads with weak V/J assignments (E-value above 1e-6), missing CDR3, stop codons, out-of-frame junctions, or ambiguous translated residues were removed. V3J clonotypes were defined as sequences sharing the same inferred V gene, J gene, and CDR3 amino acid sequence. To compute the percentage overlap between repertoires, the number of shared unique clonotypes was divided by the size of the smaller repertoire. RTK rarefaction, the Chao1 estimator, and Recon v2.1 estimates of unobserved clonotypes were used to assess repertoire richness. For all TCRbeta clonotypes obtained by the gDNA method from several donors, generation probabilities were computed with OLGA. In its TCRdb copy, this immuneACCESS table keeps in-frame sequences only and misses some clones. Where compared with another copy, unresolved V genes explain less than half of these, and the others have no known cause. Clone size and V and J calls were adopted from that table, with D and trimming inferred from the DNA. The sample table holds 2,100,000 or so clones, of which nearly 97% were seen once. More than 0.1% of the sample is in the top ten clones.

Broader findings and caveats from the paper: Higher generation probabilities were observed for clonotypes shared by all four sorted-subset donors than for non-shared clonotypes. Because the study included a small number of donors, the genetic and exposure-history diversity represented was limited. Estimated clonotype richness was generally larger for naive than for memory subsets. Sharing across a few donors was observed for around 5% of naive CD4, around 3.5% of naive CD8, 2.3% of memory CD4, and roughly 0.4% of memory CD8 clonotypes. Sampling was restricted to blood, and TCR repertoires in tissue are likely to differ from TCR repertoires in blood. Rarefaction of sorted-subset datasets indicated incomplete sequencing despite the large sequencing depth. Pairwise subsampling indicated that sequencing depth was expected to affect the degree of clonotype sharing among donors.

There are 14 amino acids in the CDR3, from cysteine to phenylalanine inclusive. Of all the DNA, just the CDR3 is kept, 42 bases in frame from base 1. CDR1 and CDR2 are drawn from the germline V gene: SGHRS, YFSETQ. At the junction V is shortened by 1 base and J by 3 bases, with 8 bases in between. As regards this clone: Its recognized antigen is unknown. The input lacks base qualities; no much larger clone sits a single base away.

Rearrangement joined TRBV5-1 to TRBJ2-1, with no confidently assigned D gene. This receptor was obtained from a man aged 18 to 30 in good health. The specimen was naive CD4+ T cells sorted from blood. The sample's cell subset or site, from its label and the paper: CD45RA+ positively selected. The CDR3 region reads CASSLSRFYNEQFF. The nucleotides read TGCGCCAGCAGCTTGAGCAGGTTCTACAATGAGCAGTTCTTC.